The TCR beta chain under discussion was sequenced for a study of control samples from healthy donors and cancer patients (dated by TCRdb to the early 2020s). As regards this clone: Its binding antigen is unknown. Base qualities were left out, and no much larger clone turns up one base away.

Trimming at the junction amounts to 0 bases on V and 2 bases on J, and the germline ends lie 12 bases apart. From the germline V gene, CDR1 is SGHRS and CDR2 is YFSETQ. The CDR3 goes from the cysteine to the phenylalanine over 15 residues. The kept DNA is CDR3 alone, 45 bases in frame from the first base. The method was the immunoSEQ multiplex PCR assay. TCRdb obtained this table from immuneACCESS and retained in-frame rearrangements with V and J assigned. These tables miss some clones; where compared with another copy, unresolved V genes account for less than half of the shortfall, and the remainder is unexplained. This sample has 230,000 or so clones in its table, and about 93% of those were observed once. Approximately 1.5% of the sample is taken by the ten largest.

The sample taken for sequencing was blood. The V and J genes are TRBV5-1 and TRBJ2-7; the D gene cannot be resolved reliably. The sequence came from a man aged 50 to 60 in good health. The sequence in DNA is TGCGCCAGCAGCTTGGGACCGGCTATCGCCTACGAGCAGTACTTC. This gives the protein CASSLGPAIAYEQYF.